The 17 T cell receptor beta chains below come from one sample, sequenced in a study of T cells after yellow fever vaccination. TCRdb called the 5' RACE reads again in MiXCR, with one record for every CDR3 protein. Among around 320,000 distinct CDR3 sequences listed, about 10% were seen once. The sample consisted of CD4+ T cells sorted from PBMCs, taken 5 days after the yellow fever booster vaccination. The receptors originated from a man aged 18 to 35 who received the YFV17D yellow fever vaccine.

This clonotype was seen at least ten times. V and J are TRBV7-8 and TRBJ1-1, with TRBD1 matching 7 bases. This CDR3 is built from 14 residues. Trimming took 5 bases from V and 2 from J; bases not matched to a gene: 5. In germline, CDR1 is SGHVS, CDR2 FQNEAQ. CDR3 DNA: TGTGCCAGCAGCCTCCGGGACAGCAACACTGAAGCTTTCTTT. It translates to CASSLRDSNTEAFF.

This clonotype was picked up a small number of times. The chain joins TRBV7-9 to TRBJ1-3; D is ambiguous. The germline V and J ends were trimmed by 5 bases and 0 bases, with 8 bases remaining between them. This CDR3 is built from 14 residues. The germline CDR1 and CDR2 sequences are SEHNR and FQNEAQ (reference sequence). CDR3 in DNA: TGTGCCAGCAGCGCCGGGCCCTCTGGAAACACCATATATTTT. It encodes CASSAGPSGNTIYF.

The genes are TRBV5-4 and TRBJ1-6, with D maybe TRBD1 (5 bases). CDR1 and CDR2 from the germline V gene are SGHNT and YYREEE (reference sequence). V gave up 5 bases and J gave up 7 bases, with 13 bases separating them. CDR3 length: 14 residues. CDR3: CASSLAGGNSPLHF. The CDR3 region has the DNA TGTGCCAGCAGTTTAGCGGGGGGGAATTCACCCCTCCACTTT.

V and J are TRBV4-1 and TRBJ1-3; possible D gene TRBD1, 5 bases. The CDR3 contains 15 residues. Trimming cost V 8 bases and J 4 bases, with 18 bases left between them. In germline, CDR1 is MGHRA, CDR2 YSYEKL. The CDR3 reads CASGGIGGLGNTIYF. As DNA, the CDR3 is TGCGCCAGCGGGGGGATTGGGGGTTTGGGAAACACCATATATTTT.

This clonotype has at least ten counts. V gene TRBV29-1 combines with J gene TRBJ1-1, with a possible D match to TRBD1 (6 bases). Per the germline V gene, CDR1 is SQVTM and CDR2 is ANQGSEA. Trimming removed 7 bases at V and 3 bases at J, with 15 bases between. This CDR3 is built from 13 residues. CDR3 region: CSAQHRADTEAFF. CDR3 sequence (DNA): TGCAGCGCCCAACACAGGGCGGACACTGAAGCTTTCTTT.

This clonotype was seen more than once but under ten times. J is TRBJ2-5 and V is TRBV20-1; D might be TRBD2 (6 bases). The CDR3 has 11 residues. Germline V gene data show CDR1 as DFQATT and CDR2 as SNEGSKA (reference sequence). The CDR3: CSGLLKETQYF. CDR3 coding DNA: TGCAGCGGACTATTAAAAGAGACCCAGTACTTC.

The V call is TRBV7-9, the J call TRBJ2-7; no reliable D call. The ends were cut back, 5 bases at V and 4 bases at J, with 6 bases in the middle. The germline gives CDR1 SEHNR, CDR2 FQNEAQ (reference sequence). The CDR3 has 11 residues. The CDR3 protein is CASSPYYEQYF. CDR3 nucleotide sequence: TGTGCCAGCAGCCCATATTACGAGCAGTACTTC.

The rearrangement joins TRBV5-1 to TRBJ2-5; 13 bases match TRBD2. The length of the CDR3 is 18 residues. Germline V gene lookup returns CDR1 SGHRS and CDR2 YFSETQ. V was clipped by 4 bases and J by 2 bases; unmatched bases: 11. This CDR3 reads CASSPGTSGVPLQETQYF. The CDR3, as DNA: TGCGCCAGCAGCCCTGGGACTAGCGGGGTCCCCCTGCAAGAGACCCAGTACTTC.

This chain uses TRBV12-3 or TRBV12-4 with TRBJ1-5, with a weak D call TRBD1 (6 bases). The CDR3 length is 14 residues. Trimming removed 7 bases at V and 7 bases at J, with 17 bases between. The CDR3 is CASTLGGLGQPQHF. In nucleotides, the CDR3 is TGTGCCAGCACCCTGGGGGGCCTCGGACAGCCCCAGCATTTT.

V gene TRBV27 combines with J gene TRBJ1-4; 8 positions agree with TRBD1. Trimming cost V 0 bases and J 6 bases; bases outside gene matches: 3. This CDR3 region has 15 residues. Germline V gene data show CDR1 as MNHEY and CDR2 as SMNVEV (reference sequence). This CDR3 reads CASSLSRQGYEKLFF. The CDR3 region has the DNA TGTGCCAGCAGTTTATCTCGACAGGGGTATGAAAAACTGTTTTTT.

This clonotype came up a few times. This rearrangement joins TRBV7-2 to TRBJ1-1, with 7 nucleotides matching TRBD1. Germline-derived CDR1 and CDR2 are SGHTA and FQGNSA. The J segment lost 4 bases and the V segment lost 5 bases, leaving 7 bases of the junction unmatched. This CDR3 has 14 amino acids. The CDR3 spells CASSERTGSTEAFF. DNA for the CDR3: TGTGCCAGCAGCGAACGGACAGGCTCCACTGAAGCTTTCTTT. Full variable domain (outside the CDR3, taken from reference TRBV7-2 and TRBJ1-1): GAGVSQSPSNKVTEKGKDVELRCDPISGHTALYWYRQSLGQGLEFLIYFQGNSAPDKSGLPSDRFSAERTGGSVSTLTIQRTQQEDSAVYLCASSERTGSTEAFFGQGTRLTVV.

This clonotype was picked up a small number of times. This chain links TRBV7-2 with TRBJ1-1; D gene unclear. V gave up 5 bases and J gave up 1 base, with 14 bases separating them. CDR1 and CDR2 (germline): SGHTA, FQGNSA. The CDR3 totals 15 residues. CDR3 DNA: TGTGCCAGCAGCCCATCAGGTCAAGAGAACACTGAAGCTTTCTTT. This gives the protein CASSPSGQENTEAFF.

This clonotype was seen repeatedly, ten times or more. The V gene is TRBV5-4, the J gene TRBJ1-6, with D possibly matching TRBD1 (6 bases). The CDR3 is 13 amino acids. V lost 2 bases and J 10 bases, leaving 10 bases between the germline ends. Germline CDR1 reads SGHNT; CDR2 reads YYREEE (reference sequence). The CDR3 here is CASSFNRDSPLHF. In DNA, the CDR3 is TGTGCCAGCAGCTTTAACAGGGACTCACCCCTCCACTTT.

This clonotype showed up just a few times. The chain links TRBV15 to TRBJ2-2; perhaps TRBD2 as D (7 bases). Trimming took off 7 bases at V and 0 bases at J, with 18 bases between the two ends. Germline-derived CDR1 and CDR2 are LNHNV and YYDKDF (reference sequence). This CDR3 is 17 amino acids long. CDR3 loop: CATTAFGGPSNTGELFF. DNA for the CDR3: TGTGCCACCACAGCGTTCGGGGGGCCATCGAACACCGGGGAGCTGTTTTTT.

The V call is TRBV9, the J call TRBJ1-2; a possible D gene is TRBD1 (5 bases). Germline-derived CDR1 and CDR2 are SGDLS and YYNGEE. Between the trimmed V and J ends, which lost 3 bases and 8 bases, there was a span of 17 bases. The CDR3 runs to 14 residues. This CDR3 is CASSADLWGRGYTF. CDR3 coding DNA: TGTGCCAGCAGCGCCGATCTTTGGGGACGCGGCTACACCTTC.

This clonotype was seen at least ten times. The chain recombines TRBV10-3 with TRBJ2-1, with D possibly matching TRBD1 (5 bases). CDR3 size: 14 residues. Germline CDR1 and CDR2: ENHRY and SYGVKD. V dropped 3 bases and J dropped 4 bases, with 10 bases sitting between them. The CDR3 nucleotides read TGTGCCATCAGTGACAGGGTTGGATACAATGAGCAGTTCTTC. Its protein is CAISDRVGYNEQFF.

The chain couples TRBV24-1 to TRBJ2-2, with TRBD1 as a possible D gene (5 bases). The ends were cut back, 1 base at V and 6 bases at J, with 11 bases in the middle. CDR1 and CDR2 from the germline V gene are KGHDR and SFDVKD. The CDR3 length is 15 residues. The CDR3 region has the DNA TGTGCCACCAGTGATTTCGCGTCAGGGTCCGGGGAGCTGTTTTTT. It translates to CATSDFASGSGELFF.